These 27 T cell receptor beta chains share one sample of origin, sequenced in a study of blood T cell repertoires in COVID-19. Here immunoSEQ multiplex PCR was the method, and the copy in TCRdb shows in-frame clones only, minus some. This table holds around 89,000 clones, approximately 89% found once. The material sequenced was peripheral blood. The receptors shown here come from a man in his sixties with acute or convalescent COVID-19.

The chain employs TRBV7-9 and TRBJ2-7, with D perhaps TRBD1 (6 bases). The V gene lost 5 bases and the J gene lost 2 bases, with 16 bases spanning the gap. The CDR3 length is 15 residues. Germline V gives CDR1 SEHNR, CDR2 FQNEAQ (reference sequence). In nucleotides, the CDR3 is TGTGCCAGCAGCGACCGGACAGCAAGTACCTACGAGCAGTACTTC. Encoded protein: CASSDRTASTYEQYF.

V and J are TRBV20-1 and TRBJ2-7; no clear D gene. The V gene's germline CDR1 is DFQATT and CDR2 SNEGSKA (reference sequence). Trimming stripped 5 bases from V and 4 bases from J, with 9 bases between. CDR3 length: 11 amino acids. Here the CDR3 DNA reads TGCAGTGCTCTCGGTAGATACGAGCAGTACTTC. It encodes CSALGRYEQYF.

This sequence joins TRBV5-1 and TRBJ2-7, with D possibly matching TRBD1 (5 bases). From germline, CDR1 is SGHRS and CDR2 YFSETQ. Trimming stripped 0 bases from V and 4 bases from J, with 23 bases between. The CDR3 is 18 residues long. CDR3 in DNA: TGCGCCAGCAGCTTGGCCATACAGGACGGTATACTCTGGTACGAGCAGTACTTC. Protein sequence: CASSLAIQDGILWYEQYF.

CDR3 loop: CAWTYVNHRGMYEKLFF. The CDR3 coding sequence is TGTGCCTGGACCTACGTAAACCACAGGGGGATGTATGAAAAACTGTTTTTT. The chain links TRBV30 to TRBJ1-4; TRBD1 agrees at 8 bases. Losses at the gene ends were 4 bases for V and 6 bases for J; bases not matched to a gene: 16. The germline V gene has CDR1 GTSNPN and CDR2 SVGIG (reference sequence). The CDR3 is made up of 17 amino acids.

This clone has only a few counts. The rearrangement joins TRBV29-1 to TRBJ1-2, with no clear D. V lost 2 bases and J 0 bases, leaving 4 bases between the germline ends. Per germline, CDR1 SQVTM and CDR2 ANQGSEA. This CDR3 comprises 12 residues. This chain's CDR3 is CSVEQANYGYTF. The CDR3 DNA follows: TGCAGCGTTGAACAGGCTAACTATGGCTACACCTTC. Together with reference TRBV29-1 and TRBJ1-2, the CDR3 gives the full variable domain: SAVISQKPSRDICQRGTSLTIQCQVDSQVTMMFWYRQQPGQSLTLIATANQGSEATYESGFVIDKFPISRPNLTFSTLTVSNMSPEDSSIYLCSVEQANYGYTFGSGTRLTVV.

The chain couples TRBV2 to TRBJ1-1; D gene ambiguous. Germline V CDR1 and CDR2: SNHLY, FYNNEI. This CDR3 is built from 11 residues. V lost 8 bases to trimming and J lost 1 base, with 5 bases between them. CDR3 coding DNA: TGTGCCAGCGAGGGGAACACTGAAGCTTTCTTT. Its protein is CASEGNTEAFF.

The V and J genes are TRBV5-4 and TRBJ2-5, with 12 positions matching TRBD2. Losses at the gene ends were 5 bases for V and 4 bases for J; bases not matched to a gene: 9. Germline CDR1 and CDR2: SGHNT and YYREEE (reference sequence). The CDR3 spans 16 residues. The CDR3 sequence is CASRSMTSGGVETQYF. DNA for the CDR3: TGTGCCAGCAGGAGTATGACTAGCGGGGGAGTAGAGACCCAGTACTTC.

The V gene is TRBV11-2, the J gene TRBJ2-1; D remains unclear. Trimming cost V 5 bases and J 11 bases, with 13 bases left between them. This CDR3 spans 12 amino acids. Germline CDR1 reads SGHAT; CDR2 reads FQNNGV. This CDR3 reads CASSATLGQQFF. CDR3 coding DNA: TGTGCCAGCAGCGCCACTCTAGGTCAGCAGTTCTTC.

V usage is TRBV9 and J usage is TRBJ1-1; D may be TRBD1 (5 bases). The germline CDR1 and CDR2 sequences are SGDLS and YYNGEE. V gave up 2 bases and J gave up 0 bases, with 11 bases separating them. The CDR3 totals 15 residues. The CDR3 coding sequence is TGTGCCAGCAGCGTTGGACATATCATGAACACTGAAGCTTTCTTT. Its protein product is CASSVGHIMNTEAFF. Looking up the rest from reference TRBV9 and TRBJ1-1 gives the full variable domain: DSGVTQTPKHLITATGQRVTLRCSPRSGDLSVYWYQQSLDQGLQFLIQYYNGEERAKGNILERFSAQQFPDLHSELNLSSLELGDSALYFCASSVGHIMNTEAFFGQGTRLTVV.

This chain uses TRBV6-6 with TRBJ2-3, with 8 bases matching TRBD2. J gave up 3 bases and V 2 bases, and 4 bases lay outside the gene matches. The CDR3 is 15 amino acids. Germline lookup yields CDR1 MNHNY and CDR2 SVGAGI (reference sequence). The chain's CDR3 is CASSYASGRTDTQYF. The CDR3 nucleotides read TGTGCCAGCAGTTACGCCAGCGGGAGAACAGATACGCAGTATTTT.

The V call is TRBV5-1, the J call TRBJ2-3; 8 nucleotides align to TRBD2. Germline CDR1 SGHRS, CDR2 YFSETQ. The CDR3 spans 16 residues. Trimming at V came to 1 base and at J to 0 bases, leaving 4 bases not matched to a gene. DNA of the CDR3: TGCGCCAGCAGCTTGACCACTAGCGGTAGCACAGATACGCAGTATTTT. Its translation is CASSLTTSGSTDTQYF.

The rearrangement uses TRBV27 and TRBJ2-3; perhaps TRBD2 as D (6 bases). The CDR3 is 14 amino acids. CDR1 MNHEY and CDR2 SMNVEV come from the germline V gene (reference sequence). The ends were cut back, 7 bases at V and 0 bases at J, with 11 bases in the middle. The CDR3 DNA is TGTGCCAGCAATCCGGGACTCAGCACAGATACGCAGTATTTT. Translation gives CASNPGLSTDTQYF.

Regarding this clone: Additional DNA sequences in this sample encode the identical CDR3. The rearrangement links TRBV24-1 to TRBJ2-5; TRBD2 agrees at 7 bases. Germline assignment: CDR1 KGHDR and CDR2 SFDVKD. The CDR3 runs 15 residues. With 0 bases clipped from V and 3 bases from J, the junction kept 3 bases outside the gene matches. This chain's CDR3 is CATSDLLGGKETQYF. The CDR3 coding sequence is TGTGCCACCAGTGATTTGTTGGGGGGGAAAGAGACCCAGTACTTC.

This clone was seen just once. The chain carries TRBV10-3 and TRBJ2-3; D not resolved. The CDR3 is 13 residues long. Germline V gene data show CDR1 as ENHRY and CDR2 as SYGVKD. Trimming left V 6 bases short and J 0 bases short, with 7 bases between. The CDR3 DNA reads TGTGCCATCAGGGGCCCTAGCACAGATACGCAGTATTTT. Protein sequence: CAIRGPSTDTQYF.

V usage is TRBV12-3 or TRBV12-4 and J usage is TRBJ1-4; no clear D. There are 12 residues in the CDR3. The V and J ends lost 3 bases and 5 bases respectively, with 4 bases between them. As DNA, the CDR3 is TGTGCCAGCAGTTTTTTAAATGAAAAACTGTTTTTT. It encodes CASSFLNEKLFF.

The chain couples TRBV7-2 to TRBJ2-4; 9 bases agree with TRBD1. V shed 2 bases, J shed 7 bases, and the junction held 9 bases outside the gene matches. Germline V gene lookup returns CDR1 SGHTA and CDR2 FQGNSA. CDR3 length equals 16 residues. CDR3 coding DNA: TGTGCCAGCAGCTTACTAGGGACAGGGACCGTCAACATTCAGTACTTC. This sequence encodes CASSLLGTGTVNIQYF.

The CDR3 spells CASSLAGAGGAGETQYF. In nucleotides, the CDR3 is TGCGCCAGCAGCTTGGCGGGTGCGGGGGGGGCCGGAGAGACCCAGTACTTC. This chain uses TRBV5-1 with TRBJ2-5; 9 bases map to TRBD2. Germline V gene data show CDR1 as SGHRS and CDR2 as YFSETQ. The CDR3 has 17 amino acids. The trim removed 0 bases at V and 4 bases at J, leaving 10 bases unmatched. Complete variable domain (other parts from reference TRBV5-1 and TRBJ2-5): KAGVTQTPRYLIKTRGQQVTLSCSPISGHRSVSWYQQTPGQGLQFLFEYFSETQRNKGNFPGRFSGRQFSNSRSEMNVSTLELGDSALYLCASSLAGAGGAGETQYFGPGTRLLVL.

This clone showed up just once. V usage is TRBV19 and J usage is TRBJ1-3; possibly TRBD1 for D (5 bases). The CDR3 has 15 residues. V dropped 8 bases and J dropped 2 bases, with 16 bases sitting between them. Germline values: CDR1 LNHDA, CDR2 SQIVND (reference sequence). The CDR3 nucleotides read TGTGCCAGTCGTCTGGCAGACAGAGCTGGAAACACCATATATTTT. This codes for CASRLADRAGNTIYF.

The rearrangement joins TRBV2 to TRBJ1-5; the D is unclear. The CDR3 runs 12 residues. Germline CDR1 reads SNHLY; CDR2 reads FYNNEI. V was cut by 6 bases and J by 3 bases, with 6 bases left in between. CDR3 residues: CASRRNNQPQHF. CDR3 nucleotide sequence: TGTGCCAGCAGGAGAAACAATCAGCCCCAGCATTTT.

The gene calls are TRBV9 and TRBJ2-7, with 7 bases aligning to TRBD1. Germline loops: CDR1 SGDLS, CDR2 YYNGEE. With V trimmed by 3 bases and J by 0 bases, 6 bases remained unmatched. The CDR3 extends over 15 amino acids. CDR3 loop: CASSEGQASSYEQYF. Here the CDR3 DNA reads TGTGCCAGCAGCGAAGGACAGGCCAGCTCCTACGAGCAGTACTTC.

The J gene is TRBJ1-5, the V gene TRBV19; no definite D call. This CDR3 region has 12 residues. The germline V and J ends were trimmed by 10 bases and 7 bases, with 14 bases remaining between them. Germline V gene data show CDR1 as LNHDA and CDR2 as SQIVND (reference sequence). In nucleotides, the CDR3 is TGTGCCACCGGGGAGCTGGGGCAGCCCCAGCATTTT. Translation: CATGELGQPQHF.

The chain couples TRBV10-1 to TRBJ1-1, with TRBD1 matching 10 bases. Germline CDR1 WNHNN, CDR2 SYGVQD (reference sequence). The CDR3 extends over 16 amino acids. J lost 4 bases, V lost 5 bases, and 10 bases had no gene match. The CDR3 DNA sequence: TGCGCCAGCAGTTATCGCCGGGACAGGGGCCCCACTGAAGCTTTCTTT. Translated, it gives CASSYRRDRGPTEAFF.

This clone was picked up one time. J is TRBJ2-5 and V is TRBV5-1, with D uncertain. The CDR3 length is 15 residues. V lost 2 bases, J lost 5 bases, and 16 bases lay in between. The germline V gene encodes CDR1 SGHRS and CDR2 YFSETQ. The CDR3 region is CASSLSETLSETQYF. The DNA for the CDR3 is TGCGCCAGCAGCTTATCCGAGACACTGAGCGAGACCCAGTACTTC.

The rearrangement joins TRBV20-1 to TRBJ1-4; 9 nucleotides line up with TRBD1. Losses at the gene ends were 3 bases for V and 5 bases for J; bases not matched to a gene: 13. CDR3 size: 17 residues. Germline CDR1 DFQATT, CDR2 SNEGSKA (reference sequence). Here the CDR3 reads CSASDLLWTGANEKLFF. CDR3 DNA: TGCAGTGCTAGTGACTTATTATGGACAGGGGCGAATGAAAAACTGTTTTTT.

This chain uses TRBV9 with TRBJ2-7, with 13 bases that match TRBD2. This CDR3 has 15 residues. Trimming removed 3 bases from V and 5 bases from J; junction bases left unmatched: 5. The germline CDR1 and CDR2 sequences are SGDLS and YYNGEE. This chain's CDR3 is CASSAGTSGIHEQYF. The CDR3 DNA sequence: TGTGCCAGCAGCGCCGGGACTAGCGGGATCCACGAGCAGTACTTC.

The chain uses TRBV11-3 and TRBJ2-2; possible D gene TRBD1, 5 bases. V was clipped by 1 base and J by 1 base, with 10 bases between them. CDR1 SGHNT and CDR2 YENEEA come from the germline V gene. The CDR3 is 16 residues long. The CDR3: CASSLGPGLNTGELFF. DNA of the CDR3: TGTGCCAGCAGCTTAGGTCCAGGGTTGAACACCGGGGAGCTGTTTTTT.

This clone was observed a handful of times. This chain joins TRBV2 and TRBJ2-2; 10 nucleotides line up with TRBD2. The CDR3 extends over 15 amino acids. Germline CDR1 SNHLY, CDR2 FYNNEI. Germline trimming cut 7 bases from V and 1 base from J; bases unmatched to any gene: 3. CDR3 amino acids: CASTRTSGNTGELFF. The DNA of the CDR3 is TGTGCCAGCACCCGGACTAGCGGGAACACCGGGGAGCTGTTTTTT.